This record looks at one T cell receptor beta chain sequence and its context. The data derive from a study of T cell changes during pregnancy in multiple sclerosis. CDR1 is ENHRY, CDR2 SYGVKD, per germline. The CDR3 length is 15 residues. With 6 bases removed from V and 4 bases from J, the gap between germline ends came to 19 bases. TCRdb's copy holds only in-frame clones and misses some; the assay was immunoSEQ multiplex PCR. The table shows 32,000 or so clones, with roughly 87% occurring only once. The sequences come from CD8+ T cells from peripheral blood mononuclear cells, collected in the second trimester of pregnancy. The genes are TRBV10-3 and TRBJ2-7; D possibly corresponds to TRBD1 (7 bases). This receptor was taken from a female donor with multiple sclerosis, enrolled in a pregnancy study. CDR3 bases: TGTGCCATCAGCGACAGGGAGGTTTCTCGGTACGAGCAGTACTTC. It translates to CAISDREVSRYEQYF.